A selection of T cell receptor beta chains follows, all from one sample in a study of T cells in Graves' hyperthyroidism and ophthalmopathy. Using its own MiXCR run on the multiplex PCR reads, TCRdb lists one record per CDR3 protein. The sample yields over 500,000 distinct CDR3 sequences, 15% to 20% seen once. The sample consisted of blood. These receptors were taken from a young woman with Graves' ophthalmopathy. Both conserved end residues are part of each CDR3. A D gene is named only where the DNA matches it firmly. Size tells how often a clone was seen (once, few, many) or the class of an expanded clone, and some rows leave it out.

>TRBJ2-3|TRBV10-3|few|.
TGTGCCATCGCTGCTAGCAGTTCAGCCACAGATACGCAGTATTTT
CAIAASSSATDTQYF
>TRBJ1-5|TRBV19|few|TRBD1
TGTGCCAGTAGTGAGGGACAGGGTGGACAGCCCCAGCATTTT
CASSEGQGGQPQHF
>TRBJ2-5|TRBV29-1|.|.
TGCAGCGTTGAACGAGGGGGGCCTAGCAAGTACCAAGAGACCCAGTACTTC
CSVERGGPSKYQETQYF
>TRBJ1-4|TRBV28|many|.
TGTGCCAGCAGTGAAGGAAGGTTGGAAAAACTGTTTTTT
CASSEGRLEKLFF
>TRBJ1-2|TRBV30|many|.
TGTGCCTGGAGTGTAGGGGGGCAGGGTGGCTACACCTTC
CAWSVGGQGGYTF
>TRBJ2-2|TRBV4-3|.|.
TGCGCCAGCAGCCTGTCCTATTCCGGGGAGCTGTTTTTT
CASSLSYSGELFF
>TRBJ2-1|TRBV3-1|many|TRBD2
TGTGCCAGCAGTTCAAGAAGCACCCGCGGGGGGCGGTACAATGAGCAGTTCTTC
CASSSRSTRGGRYNEQFF
>TRBJ2-5|TRBV20-1|many|.
TGCAGTGCCCCCCCCGGGAACTTACCAGAGACCCAGTACTTC
CSAPPGNLPETQYF
>TRBJ1-6|TRBV27|.|.
TGTGCCAGCAGCCGCAGGGAGTCCTATAATTCACCCCTCCACTTT
CASSRRESYNSPLHF
>TRBJ2-2|TRBV7-2|many|TRBD2
TGTGCCAGCAGCTCAAGCGTAGCGGGAGTCAGGGCGCGTGAGCGGGAGCTGTTTTTT
CASSSSVAGVRARERELFF
>TRBJ1-5|TRBV6-1|few|.
TGTGCCAGCGGGGTTCATCAGCCCCAGCATTTT
CASGVHQPQHF
>TRBJ2-1|TRBV12-3/TRBV12-4|many|TRBD1
TGTGCCAGCACCTCCGGGACAGGCAACAATGAGCAGTTCTTC
CASTSGTGNNEQFF
>TRBJ2-3|TRBV27|many|.
TGTGCCAGCAGCCACCCTGGGGGTGGCACAGATACGCAGTATTTT
CASSHPGGGTDTQYF
>TRBJ1-5|TRBV6-1|many|TRBD1
TGTGCCAGCAGTGGGGGGACAGGCGGGGGGATCCAGCCCCAGCATTTT
CASSGGTGGGIQPQHF
>TRBJ2-4|TRBV30|few|TRBD2
TGTGCCTGGAGTGCATTTCGGACTAGCGGGAGTGGGGGGTACATTCAGTACTTC
CAWSAFRTSGSGGYIQYF
>TRBJ2-7|TRBV2|many|.
TGTGCCAGCAGTGAACCTATGTTGCAGGAGCAGTACTTC
CASSEPMLQEQYF
>TRBJ2-7|TRBV6-1|many|.
TGTGCCAGCAGTGATCTGGGGAGTCGGGTCGAGCAGTACTTC
CASSDLGSRVEQYF
>TRBJ2-7|TRBV11-1|.|.
TGTGCCAGCAGCCCGGGATATGTAAACTACGAGCAGTACTTC
CASSPGYVNYEQYF
>TRBJ2-3|TRBV28|many|TRBD1
TGTGCCAGCACCAAGGGACAGGGGCCGACAGATACGCAGTATTTT
CASTKGQGPTDTQYF
>TRBJ2-7|TRBV7-2|many|.
TGTGCCAGCACCCCGGGTCCGGGACCCTACGAGCAGTACTTC
CASTPGPGPYEQYF
>TRBJ2-7|TRBV28|.|TRBD1
TGTGCCAGCAGTCCAAGATACAGGGGAATACACGAGCAGTACTTC
CASSPRYRGIHEQYF
>TRBJ2-3|TRBV7-2|many|.
TGTGCCAGCAGCTTATCACTAGCAGTGGATACGCAGTATTTT
CASSLSLAVDTQYF
>TRBJ1-1|TRBV7-9|many|TRBD1
TGTGCCAGCAGCCCTCGACAGGGGAAGCCGAGCACTGAAGCTTTCTTT
CASSPRQGKPSTEAFF
>TRBJ2-7|TRBV20-1|.|.
TGCAGTGCTAGCTTGGGGGAGCAGTACTTC
CSASLGEQYF
>TRBJ1-5|TRBV9|.|.
TGTGCCAGCGGCGCCACCGGACTGAGCAATCAGCCCCAGCATTTT
CASGATGLSNQPQHF
>TRBJ2-7|TRBV4-1|.|.
TGCGCCAGCAGCCAAGATCAAGTGGCCATCGAGCAGTACTTC
CASSQDQVAIEQYF
>TRBJ1-2|TRBV11-2|many|.
TGTGCCAGCAGCTTAGTATCGACGGCCTATGGCTACACCTTC
CASSLVSTAYGYTF
>TRBJ2-5|TRBV5-1|many|TRBD1
TGCGCCAGCGCACAAGGGACAGAAGAGACCCAGTACTTC
CASAQGTEETQYF
>TRBJ2-7|TRBV20-1|many|TRBD1
TGCAGTGCTAGAAGTTTGGACAGGGACTACGAGCAGTACTTC
CSARSLDRDYEQYF
>TRBJ2-7|TRBV7-9|.|TRBD2
TGTGCCAGCCACTCGGCGGTAGCGGGGTCCGCCGAGCAGTACTTC
CASHSAVAGSAEQYF
>TRBJ2-2|TRBV6-1|many|TRBD1
TGTGCCAGCAAGACCGGGACAGGGTACACCGGGGAGCTGTTTTTT
CASKTGTGYTGELFF
>TRBJ1-2|TRBV7-9|many|.
TGTGCCAGCAGCCCCGGAGTCGTTTATGGCTACACCTTC
CASSPGVVYGYTF
>TRBJ2-7|TRBV20-1|many|.
TGCAGTGCTAGTATAGGGACCTACGAGCAGTACTTC
CSASIGTYEQYF
>TRBJ1-1|TRBV6-5|many|.
TGTGCCAGCAGTTACTCGAGCTTTGGGTGGAACACTGAAGCTTTCTTT
CASSYSSFGWNTEAFF
>TRBJ2-1|TRBV29-1|.|TRBD1
TGCAGCGTTGGGGGACAGGGGGACAATGAGCAGTTCTTC
CSVGGQGDNEQFF
>TRBJ2-3|TRBV10-3|.|TRBD2
TGTGCCATCAGTGCGCCGGCGGGGGGGAGCACAGATACGCAGTATTTT
CAISAPAGGSTDTQYF
>TRBJ1-1|TRBV29-1|few|.
TGCAGCGTTGAAGACTGGGAAACCACTGAAGCTTTCTTT
CSVEDWETTEAFF
>TRBJ1-2|TRBV2|many|TRBD1
TGTGCCAGCAGTGAAACAGGGGGCGTGAATGGCTACACCTTC
CASSETGGVNGYTF
>TRBJ1-1|TRBV6-5|many|.
TGTGCCAGCAGTTACCGGGAGAGAGCTTTCTTT
CASSYRERAFF
>TRBJ1-1|TRBV6-5|few|.
TGTGCCAGCAGTTATACAGGGACCCACACTGAAGCTTTCTTT
CASSYTGTHTEAFF
>TRBJ2-2|TRBV5-4|few|TRBD2
TGTGCCAGCAGCTTGGGGAGACTAGCTCTAACCGGGGAGCTGTTTTTT
CASSLGRLALTGELFF
>TRBJ1-4|TRBV9|few|TRBD1
TGTGCCAGCAGCGCGTCGACAGGGGCAACTAATGAAAAACTGTTTTTT
CASSASTGATNEKLFF
>TRBJ1-5|TRBV2|many|.
TGTGCCAGCAGATATGAGCTCAATCAGCCCCAGCATTTT
CASRYELNQPQHF
>TRBJ2-7|TRBV28|many|.
TGTGCCAGCAGTTTTTTGATGCGGTGGGACGAAAGGCAGACCTACGAGCAGTACTTC
CASSFLMRWDERQTYEQYF
>TRBJ2-7|TRBV5-6|many|TRBD2
TGTGCCAGCAGCGGGAGACTAGCGGGAGCTCCCTACGAGCAGTACTTC
CASSGRLAGAPYEQYF
>TRBJ2-6|TRBV4-1|.|TRBD1
TGCGCCAGCAGACCGGGACAGGGAGCTTCTGGGGCCAACGTCCTGACTTTC
CASRPGQGASGANVLTF
>TRBJ2-3|TRBV7-3|.|TRBD2
TGTGCCAGCAGCTTAGGCGGGGGGGGCCAGGCAGATACGCAGTATTTT
CASSLGGGGQADTQYF
>TRBJ1-2|TRBV5-1|.|TRBD1
TGCGCCAGCAGCTTGGAAGGGACAGGTGGCTACACCTTC
CASSLEGTGGYTF
>TRBJ2-2|TRBV13|.|.
TGTGCCAGCAGCTTTTACGGACAAAACGCGAACACCGGGGAGCTGTTTTTT
CASSFYGQNANTGELFF
>TRBJ2-1|TRBV28|many|.
TGTGCCAGCAGTCCACAAAGCTCCTACAATGAGCAGTTCTTC
CASSPQSSYNEQFF
>TRBJ1-2|TRBV29-1|.|TRBD1
TGCAGCGTTGAAGGGACAGGGAAATTAAACTATGGCTACACCTTC
CSVEGTGKLNYGYTF
>TRBJ2-2|TRBV11-2|.|.
TGTGCCAGCAGCTTAGTGCCCACCGGGGAGCTGTTTTTT
CASSLVPTGELFF
>TRBJ2-1|TRBV28|.|TRBD2
TGTGCCAGCAGTTTATCTCGACTAGCGGGGGCCAGCTCCTACAATGAGCAGTTCTTC
CASSLSRLAGASSYNEQFF
>TRBJ1-1|TRBV13|.|TRBD1
TGTGCCAGCAGCTCCCCAATGCTCAGGGGGACTGAAGCTTTCTTT
CASSSPMLRGTEAFF
>TRBJ2-7|TRBV20-1|.|.
TGCAGTGCTAGAGATGTGTTACTTCAATACGAGCAGTACTTC
CSARDVLLQYEQYF